The 21 T cell receptor beta chains below all came from one sample that was sequenced in a study of technical replicates of blood from a handful of donors. This table comes from immunoSEQ multiplex PCR, and its TCRdb copy is limited to in-frame clones, with some not included. The table has about 83,000 clones, roughly 94% seen once. Source material: T cells isolated from PBMCs. The receptors shown here come from a human donor in good health.

The chain employs TRBV7-2 and TRBJ1-2; no reliable D call. Per germline, CDR1 SGHTA and CDR2 FQGNSA. The V end lost 0 bases, the J end lost 5 bases, and 22 bases lay between the germline ends. The CDR3 consists of 18 residues. The CDR3 DNA follows: TGTGCCAGCAGCTTAGCCCTTCCCGGCATTGCGGTTAGGTATGGCTACACCTTC. It encodes CASSLALPGIAVRYGYTF.

Note on this clone: One end of the junction fails to match germline, which may point to a read error. J is TRBJ2-2 and V is TRBV7-9; 11 bases fit TRBD2. Germline CDR1 SEHNR, CDR2 FQNEAQ (reference sequence). CDR3 size: 14 residues. The CDR3: CASSLASGTSGDIF. In DNA, the CDR3 is TGTGCCAGCAGCTTAGCCTCGGGGACTAGCGGTGATATTTTT.

The rearrangement joins TRBV7-8 to TRBJ2-6; D gene ambiguous. CDR3 length: 14 residues. Germline-derived CDR1 and CDR2 are SGHVS and FQNEAQ. The V end was cut by 5 bases, the J end by 3 bases, with 8 bases between. Here the CDR3 DNA reads TGTGCCAGCAGCCCCACGGGTGGGGCCAACGTCCTGACTTTC. Amino acid sequence: CASSPTGGANVLTF.

The sample holds one count of this clone. The CDR3 loop reads CASSHSRTGGSRGQYF. DNA for the CDR3: TGCGCCAGCAGCCATTCTAGGACAGGGGGTTCTCGAGGGCAGTACTTC. V gene TRBV4-1 combines with J gene TRBJ2-7; TRBD1 agrees at 10 bases. V lost 3 bases and J lost 9; bases outside the gene matches: 14. Germline V gene sequence: CDR1 MGHRA, CDR2 YSYEKL. This CDR3 is 16 amino acids long.

The rearrangement links TRBV7-8 to TRBJ1-6, with D perhaps matching TRBD1 (5 bases). Germline V gene lookup returns CDR1 SGHVS and CDR2 FQNEAQ. The CDR3 runs 16 residues. Trimming removed 0 bases from V and 3 bases from J, with 9 bases in between. The CDR3 loop reads CASSLALGGYNSPLHF. CDR3 DNA: TGTGCCAGCAGCTTAGCGCTCGGGGGCTATAATTCACCCCTCCACTTT.

The chain is built from TRBV19 and TRBJ1-2, with no clear D. Per germline, CDR1 LNHDA and CDR2 SQIVND (reference sequence). V was shortened by 2 bases and J by 6 bases, with 16 bases between the two germline ends. This CDR3 has 15 residues. Here the CDR3 reads CASSILRVIGDGYTF. CDR3 nucleotides: TGTGCCAGTAGTATATTGAGGGTAATAGGAGATGGCTACACCTTC.

The chain links TRBV5-4 to TRBJ2-3, with 13 bases identical to TRBD2. The V and J ends lost 3 bases and 8 bases, in that order; junction bases with no gene match: 12. CDR3 length: 17 residues. Germline assignment: CDR1 SGHNT and CDR2 YYREEE (reference sequence). The CDR3: CASSSLAGGKRGGTQYF. The CDR3 DNA sequence: TGTGCCAGCAGCTCACTAGCGGGGGGGAAACGGGGTGGTACGCAGTATTTT.

CDR3 nucleotide sequence: TGCAGCGTTGGGGCAGGGCTCTCGACCGGGGAGCTGTTTTTT. Translation gives CSVGAGLSTGELFF. The chain joins TRBV29-1 to TRBJ2-2; D is perhaps TRBD1 (5 bases). Trimming took 4 bases from V and 5 from J, leaving 14 bases between them. The CDR3 spans 14 residues. Germline V gene sequence: CDR1 SQVTM, CDR2 ANQGSEA.

The chain uses TRBV6-1 and TRBJ2-1; D might be TRBD2 (6 bases). The V gene's germline CDR1 is MNHNS and CDR2 SASEGT. The CDR3 spans 14 residues. The V and J ends lost 6 bases and 5 bases respectively, with 14 bases between them. The CDR3 DNA is TGTGCCAGCAGCGGCGGGGATACCCACAATGAGCAGTTCTTC. This codes for CASSGGDTHNEQFF.

The V call is TRBV4-2, the J call TRBJ2-2; D is possibly TRBD2 (6 bases). Deletions cut 3 bases from V and 6 bases from J, with 14 bases between. The CDR3 consists of 15 residues. The V gene's germline CDR1 is LGHNA and CDR2 YNFKEQ. CDR3 DNA: TGTGCCAGCAGCCAGCAAACGGGGGAATCCGGGGAGCTGTTTTTT. Translated, it gives CASSQQTGESGELFF.

The chain recombines TRBV25-1 with TRBJ1-2; 7 bases match TRBD1. The germline CDR1 and CDR2 sequences are MGHDK and SYGVNS. This CDR3 has 15 residues. The ends lost 6 bases at V and 5 bases at J; junction bases unmatched: 12. CDR3 nucleotide sequence: TGTGCCAGCAGCGAACCGGGACAGTACCAATATGGCTACACCTTC. This encodes CASSEPGQYQYGYTF.

This rearrangement joins TRBV29-1 to TRBJ2-1, with 11 bases that match TRBD2. Trimming removed 7 bases from V and 10 bases from J; junction bases left unmatched: 12. This CDR3 is 14 amino acids long. In germline, CDR1 is SQVTM, CDR2 ANQGSEA. The DNA for the CDR3 is TGCAGCGCGGAGATAGGACTAGCGGGCGAAGAGCAGTTCTTC. Its translation: CSAEIGLAGEEQFF.

Here the CDR3 DNA reads TGTGCCAGCAGCTTTTCGGGGACTGGAAACACCATATATTTT. This gives the protein CASSFSGTGNTIYF. J is TRBJ1-3 and V is TRBV5-6; unclear D gene. From germline, CDR1 is SGHDT and CDR2 YYEEEE. The CDR3 length is 14 residues. V lost 2 bases and J lost 2, with 8 bases in between.

The rearrangement uses TRBV14 and TRBJ2-1, with 8 bases matching TRBD2. Germline assignment: CDR1 SGHDN and CDR2 FVKESK. J lost 9 bases, V lost 1 base, and 5 bases had no gene match. The CDR3 is 14 residues long. The CDR3 DNA reads as TGTGCCAGCAGCCAAGCGGGGGGGCGGCTTGAGCAGTTCTTC. Its protein product is CASSQAGGRLEQFF.

The genes are TRBV6-6 and TRBJ1-4; TRBD1 matches 8 bases. Unmatched junction bases numbered 6, after V lost 2 bases and J lost 7 bases. Germline lookup yields CDR1 MNHNY and CDR2 SVGAGI (reference sequence). The CDR3 has 15 amino acids. Here the CDR3 DNA reads TGTGCCAGCAGTTACCGGACAGGGCAAAGTGAAAAACTGTTTTTT. Its protein is CASSYRTGQSEKLFF.

The rearrangement joins TRBV29-1 to TRBJ1-4; the match to TRBD1 covers 7 bases. Trimming removed 3 bases from V and 8 bases from J; junction bases left unmatched: 6. Germline CDR1 is SQVTM and CDR2 is ANQGSEA. The CDR3 has 13 residues. The CDR3 reads CSVDSDREEKLFF. The CDR3 nucleotides are TGCAGCGTTGACTCTGACAGGGAGGAAAAACTGTTTTTT.

The chain recombines TRBV5-1 with TRBJ2-7; 7 positions match TRBD2. The germline CDR1 and CDR2 sequences are SGHRS and YFSETQ. With 6 bases clipped from V and 1 base from J, the junction kept 10 bases outside the gene matches. The CDR3 sequence is 15 residues long. Here the CDR3 reads CASNRGLADSYEQYF. The CDR3 coding sequence is TGCGCCAGCAACAGAGGGCTAGCGGATTCCTACGAGCAGTACTTC. Full variable domain (missing parts from reference TRBV5-1 and TRBJ2-7): KAGVTQTPRYLIKTRGQQVTLSCSPISGHRSVSWYQQTPGQGLQFLFEYFSETQRNKGNFPGRFSGRQFSNSRSEMNVSTLELGDSALYLCASNRGLADSYEQYFGPGTRLTVT.

The chain combines TRBV4-1 with TRBJ1-2; TRBD1 agrees at 7 bases. CDR1 and CDR2 (germline): MGHRA, YSYEKL. V shed 5 bases, J shed 1 base, and the junction held 4 bases outside the gene matches. The CDR3 is made up of 14 amino acids. CDR3 sequence: CASSSGGGNYGYTF. In DNA form, the CDR3 reads TGCGCCAGCAGCTCAGGGGGTGGTAACTATGGCTACACCTTC.

This chain connects TRBV13 to TRBJ2-2, with D possibly TRBD2 on 6 matching bases. The CDR3 totals 15 residues. V lost 5 bases and J lost 5, with 15 bases in between. Germline V lookup: CDR1 PRHDT, CDR2 FYEKMQ (reference sequence). DNA for the CDR3: TGTGCCAGCAGCCCTGGCGGGATGGTTACCGGGGAGCTGTTTTTT. Amino acids: CASSPGGMVTGELFF. Using reference TRBV13 and TRBJ2-2 for the parts outside the CDR3, the full variable domain is AAGVIQSPRHLIKEKRETATLKCYPIPRHDTVYWYQQGPGQDPQFLISFYEKMQSDKGSIPDRFSAQQFSDYHSELNMSSLELGDSALYFCASSPGGMVTGELFFGEGSRLTVL.

This clone was picked up one time. The genes are TRBV27 and TRBJ2-7; D possibly corresponds to TRBD2 (6 bases). The germline V gene encodes CDR1 MNHEY and CDR2 SMNVEV (reference sequence). V dropped 3 bases and J dropped 2 bases, with 14 bases sitting between them. The CDR3 runs to 15 residues. In DNA form, the CDR3 reads TGTGCCAGCAGTTTGGAGGGCGGGAACACCTACGAGCAGTACTTC. Translation gives CASSLEGGNTYEQYF.

In DNA, the CDR3 is TGTGCCATCAGCATCCTGGGCGGGGGGGCCGGGATTGAGCAGTTCTTC. Residues: CAISILGGGAGIEQFF. The rearrangement uses TRBV10-3 and TRBJ2-1, with 9 bases aligning to TRBD2. V lost 6 bases, J lost 9 bases, and 15 bases stayed unmatched. Germline V CDR1 and CDR2: ENHRY, SYGVKD. CDR3 length: 16 residues.